This TCR beta chain is drawn from a study of vaccination and CD4 T cells after COVID-19. Study-wide findings and caveats: SARS-CoV-2-reactive clonotypes showed a nonsignificant median rise from about 20 to 38.

Treatment in this sample: roughly 11-day PBMC culture with coronavirus spike peptide pools or control peptides (ViraFEST assay). ViraFEST enlarged antigen-specific T cell populations with peptide pools and afterwards sequenced TCRs. Per germline, CDR1 SGHTA and CDR2 FQGTGA. This CDR3 has 14 residues. J was trimmed by 5 bases and V by 3 bases; bases with no gene match: 2. Worth noting for this clonotype: The antigen remains undetermined.

Sequenced with the Oncomine TCR Beta short-read assay was DNA taken from cultured CD4+ T cells. Genomic DNA was isolated from CD4+ T cells that had been cultured. TCRdb fed the PCR reads into MiXCR, producing one record per CDR3 protein. This sample carries 13,000 to 15,000 distinct CDR3 sequences, about 76% of them seen once, and the ten largest clones take about a sixth. V and J are TRBV7-3 and TRBJ2-1, with 9 bases fitting TRBD1. The sequence was obtained from a human donor who had recovered from COVID-19. The sequenced sample consisted of CD4+ T cells from blood, cultured in vitro. The CDR3 loop is CASSLGQGHNEQFF. DNA of the CDR3: TGTGCCAGCAGCTTGGGACAGGGTCACAATGAGCAGTTCTTC.